Listed below are T cell receptor beta chains from one sample, sequenced in a study of response to subunit inactivated influenza vaccine. TCRdb passed the RT-PCR reads through MiXCR, listing each CDR3 protein once. The data show 450,000 to 550,000 distinct CDR3 sequences, around 25% seen once. This material consisted of CD4+ T cells sorted from PBMCs, taken 5 days after vaccination. These receptors were collected from a man aged 45-60 years who received an inactivated influenza vaccine. Each CDR3 is given with its conserved first and last residue. Each record gives: D gene, clone size, V gene, J gene, CDR3 DNA, CDR3 protein. D genes are given only for firm matches. For some rows the clone size is stated as once, few or many, or as a class when expanded; others skip it.

d_call: NA; clone_size: few; v_call: TRBV20-1; j_call: TRBJ1-6; cdr3_nt: TGCAGTGCTAGAGTCAATAATTCACCCCTCCACTTT; cdr3_aa: CSARVNNSPLHF
d_call: NA; clone_size: NA; v_call: TRBV12-3/TRBV12-4; j_call: TRBJ2-5; cdr3_nt: TGTGCCAGCGGCACGGGGAGGGAGACCCAGTACTTC; cdr3_aa: CASGTGRETQYF
d_call: TRBD2; clone_size: NA; v_call: TRBV12-3/TRBV12-4; j_call: TRBJ2-1; cdr3_nt: TGTGCCAGCAGTACTAGCGGGATCTACAATGAGCAGTTCTTC; cdr3_aa: CASSTSGIYNEQFF
d_call: NA; clone_size: NA; v_call: TRBV7-7; j_call: TRBJ2-5; cdr3_nt: TGTGCTAGCAGCGGCGGGTTTGAAGAGACCCAGTACTTC; cdr3_aa: CASSGGFEETQYF
d_call: TRBD2; clone_size: few; v_call: TRBV7-6; j_call: TRBJ2-1; cdr3_nt: TGTGCCAGCAGCTCACGACTAGCGGGGGGGTTAACGGGGAAAGGGATTGAGCAGTTCTTC; cdr3_aa: CASSSRLAGGLTGKGIEQFF
d_call: TRBD1; clone_size: NA; v_call: TRBV4-1; j_call: TRBJ2-4; cdr3_nt: TGCGCCAGCAGCCAAAGACAGGGGATTTTGAACATTCAGTACTTC; cdr3_aa: CASSQRQGILNIQYF
d_call: TRBD2; clone_size: few; v_call: TRBV10-3; j_call: TRBJ2-1; cdr3_nt: TGTGCCATCAGTGAGTCGAAGGGACTAGCGGGAGACCGATACAATGAGCAGTTCTTC; cdr3_aa: CAISESKGLAGDRYNEQFF
d_call: TRBD1; clone_size: NA; v_call: TRBV24-1; j_call: TRBJ2-7; cdr3_nt: TGTGCCACCAGCCGGGACAGACTGAACTACGAGCAGTACTTC; cdr3_aa: CATSRDRLNYEQYF
d_call: NA; clone_size: NA; v_call: TRBV24-1; j_call: TRBJ2-1; cdr3_nt: TGTGCCACCAGTGGCATGGACGGGCTGAGCTCCTACAATGAGCAGTTCTTC; cdr3_aa: CATSGMDGLSSYNEQFF
d_call: NA; clone_size: once; v_call: TRBV15; j_call: TRBJ1-1; cdr3_nt: TGTGCCACCAGCAGAGCCGGATACGAAGCTTTCTTT; cdr3_aa: CATSRAGYEAFF
d_call: TRBD2; clone_size: NA; v_call: TRBV7-2; j_call: TRBJ2-7; cdr3_nt: TGTGCCAGCAGCTTAGTGGCTAGCGGGGCCCTACCCTACGAGCAGTACTTC; cdr3_aa: CASSLVASGALPYEQYF
d_call: TRBD1; clone_size: NA; v_call: TRBV5-4; j_call: TRBJ1-2; cdr3_nt: TGTGCCAGCAGGCAGGGGGAGGGTGGCTACACCTTC; cdr3_aa: CASRQGEGGYTF
d_call: NA; clone_size: NA; v_call: TRBV20-1; j_call: TRBJ1-2; cdr3_nt: TGCAGTGCTAGAGCCTCCGCAGGGAGCTATGGCTACACCTTC; cdr3_aa: CSARASAGSYGYTF
d_call: TRBD1; clone_size: few; v_call: TRBV7-8; j_call: TRBJ2-5; cdr3_nt: TGTGCCAGCAGCCCCCGGGACAGGGACGAGACCCAGTACTTC; cdr3_aa: CASSPRDRDETQYF
d_call: NA; clone_size: few; v_call: TRBV20-1; j_call: TRBJ1-2; cdr3_nt: TGCAGTGCCCCAAGGGGGGAGTCCCTTAACTATGGCTACACCTTC; cdr3_aa: CSAPRGESLNYGYTF